The 15 T cell receptor beta chains given below trace back to one sample, sequenced in a study of vaccination and CD4 T cells after COVID-19. Cultured CD4+ T cell DNA underwent sequencing with the Oncomine TCR Beta short-read assay. TCRdb independently ran MiXCR on the PCR reads; one entry per CDR3 protein. The table shows 15,000 or so distinct CDR3 sequences, with 60% to 70% occurring only once. What these receptors recognize is not known. Treatment described: roughly 10-day PBMC culture with coronavirus spike peptide pools or control peptides (ViraFEST assay). What was sequenced was CD4+ T cells from blood, cultured in vitro. The receptors were sampled from a human donor who had recovered from COVID-19.

This clonotype was seen a few times. This chain joins TRBV7-2 and TRBJ1-2; TRBD1 might be the D (5 bases). Deletions cut 0 bases from V and 5 bases from J, with 10 bases between. The CDR3 has 14 amino acids. CDR1 and CDR2 (germline): SGHTA, FQGNSA. CDR3 sequence reads: CASSLAQGGYGYTF. The CDR3 DNA reads TGTGCCAGCAGCTTAGCCCAGGGTGGATATGGCTACACCTTC.

V is TRBV28 and J is TRBJ2-7; TRBD2 aligns across 7 bases. Germline lookup yields CDR1 MDHEN and CDR2 SYDVKM. The CDR3 runs to 15 residues. The V and J ends lost 5 bases and 5 bases, in that order; junction bases with no gene match: 12. The CDR3 loop is CASSLGGSGPHEQYF. The CDR3 DNA reads TGTGCCAGCAGTCTGGGGGGGTCCGGGCCGCACGAGCAGTACTTC.

This clonotype was detected once. J is TRBJ2-5 and V is TRBV7-3; D is undetermined. The CDR3 is made up of 14 amino acids. Trimming cost V 0 bases and J 3 bases, with 8 bases left between them. Looked up from germline, CDR1 is SGHTA and CDR2 is FQGTGA. The CDR3, as DNA: TGTGCCAGCAGCTTAACGGGCGGAAAAGAGACCCAGTACTTC. It specifies CASSLTGGKETQYF.

The J gene is TRBJ2-7, the V gene TRBV29-1; the D is unclear. V gave up 5 bases and J gave up 6 bases, with 14 bases separating them. This CDR3 has 12 residues. Per germline, CDR1 SQVTM and CDR2 ANQGSEA. The CDR3 sequence is CSVSGRVGEQYF. The CDR3 coding sequence is TGCAGCGTTTCGGGCCGGGTTGGCGAGCAGTACTTC.

This clonotype was recorded once. The chain carries TRBV10-3 and TRBJ2-3; possibly TRBD1 or TRBD2 for D (6 bases each). V was shortened by 6 bases and J by 2 bases, with 15 bases between the two germline ends. CDR1 and CDR2 from the germline V gene are ENHRY and SYGVKD. This CDR3 has 15 amino acids. The CDR3 sequence is CAIRGGRDHTDTQYF. The CDR3 DNA follows: TGTGCCATCAGGGGGGGCAGGGACCACACAGATACGCAGTATTTT.

The chain recombines TRBV11-3 with TRBJ1-1, with D possibly TRBD1 on 6 matching bases. The V end lost 4 bases, the J end lost 0 bases, and 12 bases lay between the germline ends. Germline lookup yields CDR1 SGHNT and CDR2 YENEEA. The CDR3 is 15 amino acids. CDR3 DNA sequence: TGTGCCAGCAGCTCCCCGGACAGACTGAACACTGAAGCTTTCTTT. Its translation: CASSSPDRLNTEAFF.

This clonotype was found a few times. V is TRBV7-2 and J is TRBJ2-3; D is uncertain. Germline CDR1 SGHTA, CDR2 FQGNSA. The CDR3 spans 14 residues. V was cut by 5 bases and J by 8 bases, with 17 bases left in between. CDR3 nucleotides: TGTGCCAGCAGCCCCCCCGGACCTCTGGGTACGCAGTATTTT. Protein: CASSPPGPLGTQYF.

This rearrangement joins TRBV20-1 to TRBJ2-3, with D possibly matching TRBD1 (5 bases). V dropped 0 bases and J dropped 1 base, with 8 bases sitting between them. Germline loops: CDR1 DFQATT, CDR2 SNEGSKA (reference sequence). This CDR3 region has 14 residues. This CDR3 reads CSARDQGGTDTQYF. CDR3 bases: TGCAGTGCTAGAGATCAAGGGGGCACAGATACGCAGTATTTT.

V and J are TRBV7-7 and TRBJ2-7, with a weak D call TRBD2 (6 bases). The V and J ends lost 5 bases and 5 bases respectively, with 19 bases between them. Germline assignment: CDR1 SSHAT and CDR2 FNYEAQ (reference sequence). CDR3 length: 15 residues. The CDR3 region is CASSRAGGLYDEQYF. The CDR3 coding sequence is TGTGCCAGCAGCCGGGCCGGAGGGCTGTACGACGAGCAGTACTTC.

The chain joins TRBV7-6 to TRBJ1-3; D is unresolved. V was pared by 1 base and J by 4 bases, with 5 bases between. The CDR3 consists of 13 residues. Germline V CDR1 and CDR2: SGHVS, FNYEAQ. CDR3 sequence: CASSLGSGNTIYF. The CDR3 region has the DNA TGTGCCAGCAGCTTAGGATCCGGAAACACCATATATTTT.

The table lists this clonotype with a few counts. The chain couples TRBV7-9 to TRBJ1-1; D is unclear. With 5 bases removed from V and 5 bases from J, the gap between germline ends came to 12 bases. Germline CDR1 and CDR2: SEHNR and FQNEAQ (reference sequence). The CDR3 loop spans 13 amino acids. The CDR3 region is CASSLYVGTEAFF. CDR3 sequence (DNA): TGTGCCAGCAGCCTCTATGTGGGAACTGAAGCTTTCTTT.

The chain employs TRBV6-5 and TRBJ2-7; 10 nucleotides line up with TRBD1. The CDR3 is 14 residues long. The germline V gene encodes CDR1 MNHEY and CDR2 SVGAGI. V lost 2 bases to trimming and J lost 4 bases; unmatched junction nucleotides: 2. CDR3 in amino acids: CASSYRDRGYEQYF. The CDR3 DNA follows: TGTGCCAGCAGTTACCGGGACAGGGGTTACGAGCAGTACTTC.

CDR3 protein: CASSLGGNTGELFF. CDR3 in DNA: TGTGCCAGCAGTTTGGGGGGGAACACCGGGGAGCTGTTTTTT. The V and J genes are TRBV12-3 or TRBV12-4 and TRBJ2-2; a possible D gene is TRBD2 (6 bases). V was clipped by 3 bases and J by 1 base, with 6 bases between them. The CDR3 has 14 residues.

This chain joins TRBV5-1 and TRBJ1-2, with 7 nucleotides matching TRBD1. The CDR3 contains 15 residues. Germline loops: CDR1 SGHRS, CDR2 YFSETQ. Trimming at V came to 5 bases and at J to 4 bases, leaving 11 bases not matched to a gene. CDR3 amino acids: CASSLTGGGGYGYTF. Here the CDR3 DNA reads TGCGCCAGCAGTCTCACGGGAGGGGGCGGCTATGGCTACACCTTC.

This clonotype showed up just a few times. The rearrangement joins TRBV28 to TRBJ1-5, with D possibly matching TRBD1 (6 bases). CDR3 length equals 13 residues. V lost 6 bases and J lost 7, with 13 bases in between. The germline V gene has CDR1 MDHEN and CDR2 SYDVKM. The CDR3 region has the DNA TGTGCCAGCAGGACGACAGGTTACCAGCCCCAGCATTTT. Protein: CASRTTGYQPQHF.